Reported below is one TCR beta chain. The antigen remains unidentified. CDR3 size: 14 residues. V lost 6 bases and J lost 8, with 17 bases in between. Germline-derived CDR1 and CDR2 are MNHEY and SVGAGI. The data stem from a study of cytomegalovirus exposure and HLA in healthy donors. Across the whole study: Within the Caucasian-associated ancestry cluster were around 81% of the approximately 400 genotyped donors.

The study ran its PCR with 60 Vbeta and 13 Jbeta primers. Method: immunoSEQ multiplex PCR; TCRdb's copy keeps in-frame clones and lacks some. This sample has approximately 160,000 clones, with 77% found just once. Findings and caveats of the study: In an earlier analysis, most TCR beta V segments were productive about 87% or about 30% of the time.

This TCR derives from a woman aged 30 to 39 in good health and CMV-seropositive. The V gene is TRBV6-5, the J gene TRBJ2-1; D may be TRBD1 (8 bases). Material for sequencing was PBMCs. CDR3 DNA sequence: TGTGCCAGCAGGGCATGGACAGGGAGGGATGAGCAGTTCTTC. It translates to CASRAWTGRDEQFF.